Listed below are T cell receptor beta chains from one sample, sequenced in a study of identical twins. One entry per CDR3 protein, called by TCRdb with MiXCR from the 5' RACE reads. The sample gives some 900,000 distinct CDR3 sequences, 12% of which show up once; around 1.6% is in the top ten. The sample was also linked to a second study, of yellow fever vaccine responses in identical twins.

The sequenced sample consisted of PBMCs. The receptor set was obtained from a woman under 30 in good health. The CDR3 runs from the conserved cysteine through the conserved F or W. The D gene is left open where the match is weak. Some rows mark clone size as missing; the rest say once, few, many or name a class of expanded clone.

>NA|NA|TRBJ1-5|TRBV2
TGTGCCAGCAGTGCGGAGAGCTCAATCCAGCCCCAGCATTTT
CASSAESSIQPQHF
>few|TRBD1|TRBJ2-1|TRBV15
TGTGCCACCAGCACGGCACGACAGGGTCCAAGGGACAATGAGCAGTTCTTC
CATSTARQGPRDNEQFF
>many|NA|TRBJ1-2|TRBV12-3/TRBV12-4
TGTGCCAGCAGTTTGGGCAGGAACTCCTATGGCTACACCTTC
CASSLGRNSYGYTF
>few|NA|TRBJ2-5|TRBV7-9
TGTGCCAGCAGCTTAAGGCTCACCATCCAAGAGACCCAGTACTTC
CASSLRLTIQETQYF
>few|TRBD1|TRBJ1-1|TRBV20-1
TGCAGTGCTGTGACAGGGCGGGTGAACACTGAAGCTTTCTTT
CSAVTGRVNTEAFF
>many|NA|TRBJ2-1|TRBV10-3
TGTGCCATCAGTGAGTCGTTGACTATTGAGCAGTTCTTC
CAISESLTIEQFF
>NA|TRBD2|TRBJ2-1|TRBV5-1
TGCGCCAGCAGACTTGCGGGACTAGTGTCCTACAATGAGCAGTTCTTC
CASRLAGLVSYNEQFF
>few|NA|TRBJ1-5|TRBV3-1
TGTGCCAGCAGCCACCAGCAAGGGCACGGCAATCAGCCCCAGCATTTT
CASSHQQGHGNQPQHF
>few|NA|TRBJ2-7|TRBV4-1
TGCGCCAGCAGCCAAGAGGTCCCCCTCTACGAGCAGTACTTC
CASSQEVPLYEQYF
>NA|TRBD2|TRBJ2-4|TRBV2
TGTGCCAGCAGTAAACCGGGGGGGGGGCCCCCGCGGTCGGATGGGTACTTC
CASSKPGGGPPRSDGYF
>few|NA|TRBJ2-1|TRBV10-3
TGTGCCATCACGCAAGATCGGGCCAATGAGCAGTTCTTC
CAITQDRANEQFF
>few|NA|TRBJ1-5|TRBV6-1
TGTGCCAGCAGTGGCAGGGAGGGCAATCAGCCCCAGCATTTT
CASSGREGNQPQHF
>few|TRBD1|TRBJ1-2|TRBV25-1
TGTGCCAGTGGGACAGGGGGGACTGAGGGCTACACCTTC
CASGTGGTEGYTF
>few|TRBD2|TRBJ2-1|TRBV9
TGTGCCAGCAGCGTAAATTGGGGGACTAGAGGCGAGCAGTTCTTC
CASSVNWGTRGEQFF
>many|NA|TRBJ2-1|TRBV2
TGTGCCAGCAGGGGGGCGGGAGCGTACAATGAGCAGTTCTTC
CASRGAGAYNEQFF
>NA|TRBD2|TRBJ2-5|TRBV4-1
TGCGCCAGCAGCCAAAACGGACTAGCCGAGACCCAGTACTTC
CASSQNGLAETQYF
>many|TRBD1|TRBJ1-1|TRBV7-9
TGTGCCAGCAGCCAAAGGGACAGCCCCCCAACGGCTGAAGCTTTCTTT
CASSQRDSPPTAEAFF
>many|TRBD1|TRBJ1-4|TRBV10-3
TGTGCCATCAGACCGGGACAGGGTGATGAAAAACTGTTTTTT
CAIRPGQGDEKLFF
>few|NA|TRBJ2-1|TRBV12-3/TRBV12-4
TGTGCCAGCAGCCCAGAGGGAGGCCTCGACAATGAGCAGTTCTTC
CASSPEGGLDNEQFF
>NA|NA|TRBJ2-1|TRBV9
TGTGCCAGCAGCGTAGGATCCAGGGGAAGTGAGCAGTTCTTC
CASSVGSRGSEQFF
>NA|TRBD1|TRBJ2-4|TRBV20-1
TGCAGTGCTAGAGACTCCCGGGACAGGGCCGGAGCCAAAAACATTCAGTACTTC
CSARDSRDRAGAKNIQYF
>few|TRBD2|TRBJ2-3|TRBV6-4
TGTGCCAGCAGTGACTCTTCTAGCGGGAACACAGATACGCAGTATTTT
CASSDSSSGNTDTQYF
>NA|TRBD2|TRBJ2-2|TRBV7-8
TGTGCCAGCAGCTTAGCGCTCGGACTAGCGATAACCGGGGAGCTGTTTTTT
CASSLALGLAITGELFF
>few|TRBD1|TRBJ2-5|TRBV4-1
TGCGCCAGCAGCCAGTGGGGGGGACAGGGGCCCGTGGAGACCCAGTACTTC
CASSQWGGQGPVETQYF
>many|TRBD2|TRBJ2-7|TRBV10-3
TGTGCCACCCAGTCTAGCGGGAGCTACGAGCAGTACTTC
CATQSSGSYEQYF
>NA|NA|TRBJ2-1|TRBV4-1
TGCGCCAGCAGCCAAGATCGGGCCGCCTACAATGAGCAGTTCTTC
CASSQDRAAYNEQFF
>NA|NA|TRBJ1-1|TRBV15
TGTGCCACCAGCAGAGGAAGGGGAAACACTGAAGCTTTCTTT
CATSRGRGNTEAFF
>NA|NA|TRBJ2-1|TRBV10-3
TGTGCCACTCAGGCGTCCTGGAGCTCCTACAATGAGCAGTTCTTC
CATQASWSSYNEQFF
>NA|TRBD2|TRBJ2-4|TRBV4-2
TGTGCCAGCAGCCAAGATCGTGGCGGGAGGAAGTACTTC
CASSQDRGGRKYF
>few|TRBD1|TRBJ1-2|TRBV20-1
TGCAGTGCTATTATAATCGGGACAGGGGGGAATGGCTACACCTTC
CSAIIIGTGGNGYTF
>few|TRBD1|TRBJ1-6|TRBV7-2
TGTGCCAGCAGCCCCGGACAGGGGATGAATTCACCCCTCCACTTT
CASSPGQGMNSPLHF
>many|NA|TRBJ2-7|TRBV12-3/TRBV12-4
TGTGCCAGCAGTTTACTCACCGGCTCCGGGCGTGGCGAGCAGTACTTC
CASSLLTGSGRGEQYF
>NA|TRBD1|TRBJ1-2|TRBV20-1
TGCAGTGCTAGAACAACAGGGGCAGCTAACTATGGCTACACCTTC
CSARTTGAANYGYTF
>few|NA|TRBJ2-5|TRBV4-2
TGTGCCAGCAGCCGAACCCGGGACTCTCAAGAGACCCAGTACTTC
CASSRTRDSQETQYF
>few|TRBD2|TRBJ2-7|TRBV3-1
TGTGCCAGCACCCTACTAGCGGGAGCGAACGAGCAGTACTTC
CASTLLAGANEQYF
>NA|NA|TRBJ2-1|TRBV6-5
TGTGCCAGCAGTCAGACGAACAATGAGCAGTTCTTC
CASSQTNNEQFF
>NA|TRBD1|TRBJ1-5|TRBV12-3/TRBV12-4
TGTGCCAGCAGCCCGACGGGACAGGGCGAGAGGGCCCAGCATTTT
CASSPTGQGERAQHF
>NA|TRBD1|TRBJ2-5|TRBV27
TGTGCCAGCAGTTTTTCCCCCAGTGCGACAGGGGTTGTCCAAGAGACCCAGTACTTC
CASSFSPSATGVVQETQYF
>few|NA|TRBJ2-5|TRBV4-1
TGCGCCAGCCTAGTTGAAGAGACCCAGTACTTC
CASLVEETQYF
>many|TRBD1|TRBJ1-5|TRBV7-2
TGTGCCAGCAGCTTATCAGGGGGCGGCAATCAGCCCCAGCATTTT
CASSLSGGGNQPQHF
>many|NA|TRBJ2-2|TRBV10-3
TGTGCCATCAGACCAGGGGGGACCGGGGAGCTGTTTTTT
CAIRPGGTGELFF
>NA|TRBD2|TRBJ2-7|TRBV20-1
TGCAGTGCTGACCGGACTAGCGGGGGATACTACGAGCAGTACTTC
CSADRTSGGYYEQYF
>NA|TRBD2|TRBJ2-1|TRBV3-1
TGTGCCAGCAGACAGGGTAGTAGTTCACTAGCGGGAACTCAGGTGGTAACGTATGAGCAGTTCTTC
CASRQGSSSLAGTQVVTYEQFF
>NA|NA|TRBJ1-1|TRBV6-1
TGTGCCAGCAGACGTGGGCCAGACACTGAAGCTTTCTTT
CASRRGPDTEAFF
>few|TRBD2|TRBJ2-2|TRBV10-2
TGCGCCAGCAAGAAGACTAGCGGGCGTAACACCGGGGAGCTGTTTTTT
CASKKTSGRNTGELFF
>few|NA|TRBJ1-2|TRBV20-1
TGCAGTGCTAGCGGTCCTAACTATGGCTACACCTTC
CSASGPNYGYTF
>NA|NA|TRBJ1-1|TRBV20-1
TGCAGTGTAGGGTCTACTACGAACACTGAAGCTTTCTTT
CSVGSTTNTEAFF
>few|TRBD2|TRBJ2-1|TRBV29-1
TGCAGCGTTGAAGGGGGAGCGGGGAACAGCTACAATGAGCAGTTCTTC
CSVEGGAGNSYNEQFF
>NA|TRBD1|TRBJ1-1|TRBV5-1
TGCGCCAGCAGCACAGGGGGACCCTTCGCCGAAGCTTTCTTT
CASSTGGPFAEAFF
>many|NA|TRBJ2-2|TRBV9
TGTGCCAGCAGCGCTGTGGGAGGCCGGACCGGGGAGCTGTTTTTT
CASSAVGGRTGELFF
>few|TRBD1|TRBJ2-1|TRBV20-1
TGCAGTGCAACCTTCCCTGGGGACAGGGGAGGGGATGAGCAGTTCTTC
CSATFPGDRGGDEQFF
>NA|TRBD1|TRBJ1-1|TRBV12-3/TRBV12-4
TGTGCCAGCACCGGAAGGACAGGGAATGAAGCTTTCTTT
CASTGRTGNEAFF